One sample yielded the 21 T cell receptor beta chains listed below, sequenced in a study of cytotoxic CD8 clonotypes in ibrutinib-treated CLL. Repertoires were generated with immunoSEQ multiplex PCR, while TCRdb's copy carries only in-frame clones and drops some. The sample holds about 97,000 clones; more than 70% are singletons and the top ten take about 26%. The sample consisted of PBMCs, taken after 24 months of ibrutinib treatment. The source is a human donor with chronic lymphocytic leukemia.

This clone showed up just once. V and J are TRBV27 and TRBJ1-4, with D perhaps TRBD1 (5 bases). V was pared by 0 bases and J by 7 bases, with 18 bases between. The CDR3 length is 17 residues. The germline V gene has CDR1 MNHEY and CDR2 SMNVEV (reference sequence). In nucleotides, the CDR3 is TGTGCCAGCAGTTTATCCGCCAGGGCGTATTTGGGTGAAAAACTGTTTTTT. This encodes CASSLSARAYLGEKLFF.

V is TRBV7-9 and J is TRBJ2-5; D might be TRBD2 (6 bases). The CDR3 extends over 17 amino acids. V dropped 2 bases and J dropped 4 bases, with 20 bases sitting between them. CDR1 is SEHNR and CDR2 is FQNEAQ in the germline V gene (reference sequence). CDR3: CASSLIPRLRRGETQYF. The CDR3 DNA reads TGTGCCAGCAGCTTAATCCCCAGACTCAGGAGGGGAGAGACCCAGTACTTC. Looking up the rest from reference TRBV7-9 and TRBJ2-5 gives the full variable domain: DTGVSQNPRHKITKRGQNVTFRCDPISEHNRLYWYRQTLGQGPEFLTYFQNEAQLEKSRLLSDRFSAERPKGSFSTLEIQRTEQGDSAMYLCASSLIPRLRRGETQYFGPGTRLLVL.

The V call is TRBV28, the J call TRBJ1-5; perhaps TRBD1 as D (5 bases). V was clipped by 8 bases and J by 10 bases, with 12 bases between them. The CDR3 has 11 amino acids. CDR1 and CDR2 (germline): MDHEN, SYDVKM. In DNA form, the CDR3 reads TGTGCCAGCTCGGGGCTGTCTCCCCAGCATTTT. It yields the protein CASSGLSPQHF.

The chain is built from TRBV7-2 and TRBJ1-5; D unresolved. The CDR3 extends over 14 amino acids. The germline gives CDR1 SGHTA, CDR2 FQGNSA. Trimming removed 5 bases from V and 5 bases from J, with 13 bases in between. The CDR3 DNA sequence: TGTGCCAGCAGCCCACACCGCATAGATCAGCCCCAGCATTTT. Translation: CASSPHRIDQPQHF.

The chain has TRBV11-1 and TRBJ2-6; possibly TRBD1 for D (6 bases). Germline loops: CDR1 SGHAT, CDR2 FQDESV (reference sequence). CDR3 size: 16 residues. V gave up 0 bases and J gave up 4 bases, with 10 bases separating them. CDR3 nucleotides: TGTGCCAGCAGCTTAGCGAGGGGGACCGGGGCCAACGTCCTGACTTTC. As protein: CASSLARGTGANVLTF.

The genes are TRBV9 and TRBJ2-4, with D hard to call. With 4 bases removed from V and 2 bases from J, the gap between germline ends came to 19 bases. This CDR3 is built from 17 residues. Germline V CDR1 and CDR2: SGDLS, YYNGEE. The CDR3 protein is CASSPGGLGGSKNIQYF. Written as DNA, the CDR3 is TGTGCCAGCAGCCCGGGTGGGCTAGGTGGGTCCAAAAACATTCAGTACTTC.

The rearrangement joins TRBV15 to TRBJ2-5; 11 nucleotides line up with TRBD2. Germline V CDR1 and CDR2: LNHNV, YYDKDF (reference sequence). This CDR3 is 16 amino acids long. The ends lost 3 bases at V and 4 bases at J; junction bases unmatched: 7. The CDR3 nucleotides read TGTGCCACCAGCAGGCCAAAAGGACTAGCGGGAGAGACCCAGTACTTC. Its protein is CATSRPKGLAGETQYF. The complete variable domain, with remaining parts taken from reference TRBV15 and TRBJ2-5, reads DAMVIQNPRYQVTQFGKPVTLSCSQTLNHNVMYWYQQKSSQAPKLLFHYYDKDFNNEADTPDNFQSRRPNTSFCFLDIRSPGLGDTAMYLCATSRPKGLAGETQYFGPGTRLLVL.

V usage is TRBV5-6 and J usage is TRBJ2-7; D possibly uses TRBD1 or TRBD2 (5 bases each). Trimming pared 4 bases from V and 2 bases from J, leaving 16 bases between. There are 15 residues in the CDR3. The germline gives CDR1 SGHDT, CDR2 YYEEEE. The CDR3 DNA reads TGTGCCAGCAGCATAACGGGACGGCAAACCTACGAGCAGTACTTC. The encoded protein is CASSITGRQTYEQYF.

V usage is TRBV6-5 and J usage is TRBJ1-2; a weak D match, TRBD1 (6 bases). Trimming pared 0 bases from V and 3 bases from J, leaving 8 bases between. From germline, CDR1 is MNHEY and CDR2 SVGAGI. The CDR3 is 14 residues long. CDR3 nucleotide sequence: TGTGCCAGCAGTTACTCGAGACAGGACTATGGCTACACCTTC. As protein: CASSYSRQDYGYTF.

This chain links TRBV15 with TRBJ1-2, with no clear D. The CDR3 length is 16 residues. CDR1 and CDR2 (germline): LNHNV, YYDKDF (reference sequence). The germline V and J ends were trimmed by 3 bases and 3 bases, with 17 bases remaining between them. CDR3 region: CATSRGWQDGDYGYTF. The CDR3 DNA reads as TGTGCCACCAGCAGGGGTTGGCAGGACGGGGACTATGGCTACACCTTC.

The chain combines TRBV19 with TRBJ1-1; D gene unclear. The CDR3 loop spans 14 amino acids. Per germline, CDR1 LNHDA and CDR2 SQIVND (reference sequence). V gave up 2 bases and J gave up 8 bases, with 15 bases separating them. CDR3 nucleotide sequence: TGTGCCAGTAGTATAAACGGGGTTAGAGGGGAAGCTTTCTTT. Its translation is CASSINGVRGEAFF.

Judged by abundance, this clone is medium-sized. The rearrangement joins TRBV15 to TRBJ2-5, with TRBD1 matching over 8 bases. Germline-derived CDR1 and CDR2 are LNHNV and YYDKDF (reference sequence). V dropped 5 bases and J dropped 2; count of bases not matched to a gene: 16. CDR3 length: 18 amino acids. This chain's CDR3 is CATSLPRGRWAEQETQYF. CDR3 bases: TGTGCCACCAGCCTTCCCAGGGGGCGATGGGCTGAACAAGAGACCCAGTACTTC.

The gene calls are TRBV9 and TRBJ2-1, with 9 bases identical to TRBD2. There are 15 residues in the CDR3. CDR1 and CDR2 from the germline V gene are SGDLS and YYNGEE. V lost 1 base, J lost 6 bases, and 5 bases stayed unmatched. CDR3 nucleotide sequence: TGTGCCAGCAGCGTACGTAGCGGGAGTAGCAATGAGCAGTTCTTC. Translation: CASSVRSGSSNEQFF.

The chain links TRBV5-5 to TRBJ1-4, with TRBD1 matching over 11 bases. The CDR3 length is 16 residues. Unmatched junction bases numbered 7, after V lost 4 bases and J lost 5 bases. CDR1 SGHKS and CDR2 YYEKEE come from the germline V gene (reference sequence). For the CDR3, the DNA is TGTGCCAGCAGCCCCGGACAGGGGGCGCAAAATGAAAAACTGTTTTTT. This encodes CASSPGQGAQNEKLFF.

The chain carries TRBV15 and TRBJ2-1; 10 bases agree with TRBD2. The germline gives CDR1 LNHNV, CDR2 YYDKDF (reference sequence). With V trimmed by 6 bases and J by 4 bases, 6 bases remained unmatched. The CDR3 contains 15 residues. The CDR3 is CATRIAGGFYNEQFF. For the CDR3, the DNA is TGTGCCACCAGAATAGCGGGAGGCTTTTACAATGAGCAGTTCTTC.

Here the CDR3 DNA reads TGCGCCAGCAGCCCCCGGGACACTTCCTACAATGAGCAGTTCTTC. Translating it yields CASSPRDTSYNEQFF. The gene calls are TRBV5-1 and TRBJ2-1; a possible D gene is TRBD1 (6 bases). The CDR3 is 15 amino acids. Trimming cost V 4 bases and J 1 base, with 12 bases left between them. The germline gives CDR1 SGHRS, CDR2 YFSETQ.

The chain employs TRBV6-1 and TRBJ2-5; D possibly corresponds to TRBD2 (5 bases). From germline, CDR1 is MNHNS and CDR2 SASEGT. CDR3 size: 14 residues. Trimming cost V 0 bases and J 4 bases, with 9 bases left between them. The CDR3 nucleotides are TGTGCCAGCAGTGAAGCGGGAGAGGGAGAGACCCAGTACTTC. This translates into CASSEAGEGETQYF.

The rearrangement uses TRBV7-2 and TRBJ2-3, with D possibly being TRBD2 (6 bases). V was clipped by 1 base and J by 7 bases, with 12 bases between them. This CDR3 has 14 amino acids. The germline V gene encodes CDR1 SGHTA and CDR2 FQGNSA. CDR3 DNA: TGTGCCAGCAGCTTAGGGGGTGGAGGGAATACGCAGTATTTT. Protein product: CASSLGGGGNTQYF.

This clone was found a few times. The chain has TRBV4-2 and TRBJ2-5, with D perhaps being TRBD1 or TRBD2 (6 bases each). This CDR3 region has 18 residues. Germline values: CDR1 LGHNA, CDR2 YNFKEQ. Trimming left V 1 base short and J 4 bases short, with 22 bases between. Here the CDR3 reads CASSQGIGAGTGLETQYF. The CDR3 coding sequence is TGTGCCAGCAGCCAAGGAATTGGCGCGGGAACAGGGTTAGAGACCCAGTACTTC.

The chain recombines TRBV7-9 with TRBJ1-4, with D uncertain. Germline assignment: CDR1 SEHNR and CDR2 FQNEAQ (reference sequence). V lost 1 base and J 4 bases, leaving 10 bases between the germline ends. The CDR3 is 15 residues long. In nucleotides, the CDR3 is TGTGCCAGCAGCTTAGGGTCCAGTGATAATGAAAAACTGTTTTTT. It yields the protein CASSLGSSDNEKLFF.

This clone was picked up one time. This chain joins TRBV11-2 and TRBJ2-1; 7 nucleotides align to TRBD2. CDR1 SGHAT and CDR2 FQNNGV come from the germline V gene. V shed 4 bases, J shed 7 bases, and the junction held 10 bases outside the gene matches. The CDR3 is made up of 15 amino acids. The CDR3 nucleotides read TGTGCCAGCAGCTCGTGGAGCGGGGCATGGAATGAGCAGTTCTTC. It is translated as CASSSWSGAWNEQFF.